Given below is one TCR beta chain in context. This record belongs to a study of chemoradiotherapy in HPV16-positive cancers. Only in-frame clones appear in the TCRdb table, and some are missing; sequencing was by immunoSEQ multiplex PCR. The profile shows about 39,000 clones, more than 65% of them singletons. Repeated repertoire sampling spanned the course of chemoradiotherapy. The V end was cut by 10 bases, the J end by 3 bases, with 11 bases between. This CDR3 is 12 amino acids long. CDR1 and CDR2 from the germline V gene are MGHRA and YSYEKL. Specimen: blood, collected from a patient who underwent chemoradiotherapy. The chain couples TRBV4-1 to TRBJ2-3, with unresolved D. This TCR derives from a human donor with HPV-associated anogenital cancer. CDR3 residues: CATSDPTDTQYF. The CDR3 region has the DNA TGCGCCACCTCGGACCCTACAGATACGCAGTATTTT.